A single TCR beta chain is shown here with its context. The data originate from a study of T cell clusters in autoimmune cytopenias. CDR1 is MNHEY and CDR2 is SVGEGT in the germline V gene. The CDR3 loop spans 13 amino acids. Multiplex touch-down PCR amplified TRB using TRB-A and TRB-B pools in one tube. TCRdb re-called the multiplex PCR reads and gives one entry per CDR3 protein, without DNA. With about 5,000 distinct CDR3 sequences in the sample, the ten largest clones hold roughly 57%. Each sample's input was roughly 270 ng genomic DNA, about 38,000 genome equivalents. The sample also formed part of further work on T cell repertoires in aging, cancer and after chemotherapy. That source adds: Age-matched healthy donors had significantly more diverse, less clonal blood TCR repertoires than untreated cancer patients. Rebound thymic output was suggested by rising median generation probability during chemotherapy in each cancer cohort.

The TCR originated in a human donor in good health. The V and J genes are TRBV6-2 or TRBV6-3 and TRBJ1-1. Sequencing was carried out using peripheral blood. This CDR3 is CASSFGRNTEAFF.